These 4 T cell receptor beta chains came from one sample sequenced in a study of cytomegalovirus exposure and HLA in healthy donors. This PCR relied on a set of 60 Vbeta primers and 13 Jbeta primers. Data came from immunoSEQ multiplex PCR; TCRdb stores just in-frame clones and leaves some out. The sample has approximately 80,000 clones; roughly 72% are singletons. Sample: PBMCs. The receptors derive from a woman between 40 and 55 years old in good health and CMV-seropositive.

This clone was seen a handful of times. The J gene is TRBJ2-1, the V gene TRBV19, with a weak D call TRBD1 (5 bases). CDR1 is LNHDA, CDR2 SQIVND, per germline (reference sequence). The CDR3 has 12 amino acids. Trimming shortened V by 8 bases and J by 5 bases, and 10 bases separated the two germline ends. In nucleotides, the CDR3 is TGTGCCAGTTACGACAGAAACAATGAGCAGTTCTTC. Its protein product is CASYDRNNEQFF.

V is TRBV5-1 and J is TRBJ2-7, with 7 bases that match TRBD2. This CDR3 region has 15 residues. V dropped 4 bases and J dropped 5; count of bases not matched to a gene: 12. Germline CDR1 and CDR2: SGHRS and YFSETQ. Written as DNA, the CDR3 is TGCGCCAGCAGCCTACGTCCGGGGGGACCGGACGAGCAGTACTTC. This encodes CASSLRPGGPDEQYF. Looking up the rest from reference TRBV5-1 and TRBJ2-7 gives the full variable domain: KAGVTQTPRYLIKTRGQQVTLSCSPISGHRSVSWYQQTPGQGLQFLFEYFSETQRNKGNFPGRFSGRQFSNSRSEMNVSTLELGDSALYLCASSLRPGGPDEQYFGPGTRLTVT.

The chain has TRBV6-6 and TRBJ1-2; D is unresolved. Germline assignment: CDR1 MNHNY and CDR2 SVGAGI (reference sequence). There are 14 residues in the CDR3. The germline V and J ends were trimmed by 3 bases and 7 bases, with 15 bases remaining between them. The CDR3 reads CASSYTNSGSGYTF. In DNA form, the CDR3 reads TGTGCCAGCAGTTATACGAATTCCGGGTCTGGCTACACCTTC.

Here the CDR3 reads CAWTPWKRWPDTQYF. In DNA, the CDR3 is TGTGCCTGGACCCCGTGGAAGCGGTGGCCAGATACGCAGTATTTT. V and J are TRBV30 and TRBJ2-3; TRBD2 might be the D (5 bases). V was cut by 4 bases and J by 4 bases, with 18 bases left in between. CDR1 GTSNPN and CDR2 SVGIG come from the germline V gene (reference sequence). The CDR3 has 15 amino acids.